This T cell receptor (beta chain) is drawn from a study of T-cell reconstitution after alpha-beta-depleted transplantation in children. Study results and caveats: Reportedly, alpha-beta T cells present about two months post-transplant originated from several hundred expanded clones of graft origin.

This CDR3 is built from 13 residues. Germline CDR1 is MDHEN and CDR2 is SYDVKM. V lost 8 bases to trimming and J lost 3 bases, with 13 bases between them. Turning to this clonotype: The antigen is unknown.

Preparing the TCRbeta library involved the use of unique molecular identifiers. TCRdb reprocessed the PCR reads via MiXCR and lists one record per CDR3 protein. The sample has 65,000 to 85,000 distinct CDR3 sequences, about a tenth seen once. V and J are TRBV28 and TRBJ1-2, with unresolved D. Specimen: PBMCs, collected before TCRalphabeta/CD19-depleted stem cell transplant. This TCR came from a boy younger than 18 with acute myeloid leukemia, due to receive a stem cell transplant. The CDR3 loop is CASYSTVYYGYTF. The DNA of the CDR3 is TGTGCCAGCTATTCAACGGTGTACTATGGCTACACCTTC.